A single sample gave rise to the 10 T cell receptor beta chains below, sequenced in a study of T-cell memory formation after mild COVID-19. TCRdb itself ran the 5' RACE reads through MiXCR, one entry per CDR3 protein. The profile shows 450,000 to 700,000 distinct CDR3 sequences, 15% to 20% of them singletons. Sequencing was carried out using PBMCs or a T cell subset sorted from them (not recorded which). The receptors were gathered from an adult woman who had mild COVID-19 (a few samples of this study predate the infection). Cell type and time point are not known.

The chain joins TRBV9 to TRBJ2-7, with D maybe TRBD2 (5 bases). This CDR3 spans 13 amino acids. Germline loops: CDR1 SGDLS, CDR2 YYNGEE. The V and J ends lost 3 bases and 6 bases respectively, with 13 bases between them. CDR3 sequence: CASSGGTSTEQYF. The CDR3, as DNA: TGTGCCAGCAGCGGAGGAACTAGTACCGAGCAGTACTTC.

By share, this clonotype counts as medium-sized. The chain recombines TRBV5-1 with TRBJ2-1, with TRBD2 as a possible D gene (6 bases). CDR1 and CDR2 (germline): SGHRS, YFSETQ. The CDR3 totals 19 residues. The V gene lost 0 bases and the J gene lost 5 bases, with 24 bases spanning the gap. CDR3 nucleotide sequence: TGCGCCAGCAGCTTGGCTACGGACTACCCTCTTTCGGGGGACAATGAGCAGTTCTTC. Encoded protein: CASSLATDYPLSGDNEQFF.

The chain has TRBV18 and TRBJ1-5, with D possibly matching TRBD1 (5 bases). Germline CDR1 and CDR2: KGHSH and LQKENI. Trimming stripped 2 bases from V and 2 bases from J, with 10 bases between. CDR3 length: 15 amino acids. CDR3 DNA: TGTGCCAGCTCACCAGGGTTGGGGGGCAATCAGCCCCAGCATTTT. Translation gives CASSPGLGGNQPQHF.

The chain recombines TRBV27 with TRBJ1-4; TRBD1 might be the D (5 bases). Trimming shortened V by 0 bases and J by 8 bases, and 16 bases separated the two germline ends. Germline V gene lookup returns CDR1 MNHEY and CDR2 SMNVEV (reference sequence). The CDR3 sequence is 16 residues long. This chain's CDR3 is CASSLSAGAGGEKLFF. CDR3 coding DNA: TGTGCCAGCAGTTTATCAGCCGGGGCCGGTGGGGAAAAACTGTTTTTT.

The chain joins TRBV25-1 to TRBJ2-7; D may be TRBD2 (5 bases). V lost 3 bases and J 3 bases, leaving 15 bases between the germline ends. CDR1 is MGHDK and CDR2 is SYGVNS in the germline V gene. The CDR3 runs 15 residues. DNA for the CDR3: TGTGCCAGCAGTGAGCCGACTATCTCGGGCTACGAGCAGTACTTC. Translation gives CASSEPTISGYEQYF.

The table lists this clonotype with a few counts. The chain couples TRBV5-1 to TRBJ2-7, with D maybe TRBD1 (5 bases). V dropped 3 bases and J dropped 2 bases, with 12 bases sitting between them. CDR3 length: 14 amino acids. CDR1 and CDR2 (germline): SGHRS, YFSETQ. CDR3 DNA: TGCGCCAGCAGCTCTGGGGCAGCCACCTACGAGCAGTACTTC. Protein sequence: CASSSGAATYEQYF.

This clonotype has just a few counts. The rearrangement uses TRBV7-9 and TRBJ2-3; 8 bases align to TRBD2. The CDR3 contains 16 residues. CDR1 is SEHNR, CDR2 FQNEAQ, per germline (reference sequence). J lost 2 bases, V lost 2 bases, and 6 bases had no gene match. DNA of the CDR3: TGTGCCAGCAGCTTAAATATACTAGCGGCCACAGATACGCAGTATTTT. Its protein product is CASSLNILAATDTQYF.

CDR3 DNA sequence: TGTGCCAGCAGCGTAGGTAATAGCAATCAGCCCCAGCATTTT. Amino acids: CASSVGNSNQPQHF. The chain is built from TRBV9 and TRBJ1-5; D remains unclear. There are 14 residues in the CDR3. V lost 0 bases and J lost 0, with 4 bases in between. CDR1 is SGDLS and CDR2 is YYNGEE in the germline V gene.

The V gene is TRBV29-1, the J gene TRBJ1-2; D is ambiguous. V was trimmed by 7 bases and J by 3 bases, leaving 15 bases between them. Germline CDR1 reads SQVTM; CDR2 reads ANQGSEA. There are 13 residues in the CDR3. DNA of the CDR3: TGCAGCGCCGTCGGGGAAACAGACTATGGCTACACCTTC. Encoded protein: CSAVGETDYGYTF.

The sample holds a few counts of this clonotype. CDR3 in amino acids: CASSWTGEAEAFF. The CDR3 DNA sequence: TGTGCCAGCAGTTGGACAGGGGAGGCTGAAGCTTTCTTT. The chain carries TRBV12-3 or TRBV12-4 and TRBJ1-1; 9 bases match TRBD1. Trimming removed 4 bases from V and 6 bases from J; junction bases left unmatched: 3. This CDR3 contains 13 residues.